Following are 12 T cell receptor beta chains from one sample sequenced in a study of blood T cell repertoires in COVID-19. Profiling relied on immunoSEQ multiplex PCR, and the TCRdb table lists in-frame clones only, not all of them. The sample records around 400,000 clones, around 87% being singletons. The sample comprised peripheral blood. The receptors originated from a woman aged 60 to 75 with COVID-19, enrolled during active disease.

This rearrangement joins TRBV19 to TRBJ1-4; maybe TRBD1 (5 bases). CDR3 length equals 16 residues. Germline V lookup: CDR1 LNHDA, CDR2 SQIVND (reference sequence). Trimming took 5 bases from V and 7 from J, leaving 20 bases between them. CDR3 sequence reads: CASSAQAGDRAEKLFF. The CDR3 bases are TGTGCCAGTAGTGCCCAAGCGGGGGATAGGGCTGAAAAACTGTTTTTT.

The V gene is TRBV11-1, the J gene TRBJ2-7, with 9 bases identical to TRBD1. This CDR3 comprises 15 residues. The ends lost 8 bases at V and 5 bases at J; junction bases unmatched: 13. Looked up from germline, CDR1 is SGHAT and CDR2 is FQDESV (reference sequence). The CDR3 spells CASGFPGTGLHEQYF. Written as DNA, the CDR3 is TGTGCCAGCGGATTCCCCGGGACAGGGCTACACGAGCAGTACTTC.

This rearrangement joins TRBV10-3 to TRBJ2-5; D perhaps matches TRBD1 (6 bases). The CDR3 is made up of 14 amino acids. In germline, CDR1 is ENHRY, CDR2 SYGVKD. With 4 bases removed from V and 2 bases from J, the gap between germline ends came to 11 bases. CDR3 nucleotides: TGTGCCATCAGTGGAGGAGGACAGCAAGAGACCCAGTACTTC. Its protein product is CAISGGGQQETQYF.

The rearrangement uses TRBV13 and TRBJ1-1, with D perhaps matching TRBD1 (5 bases). Germline loops: CDR1 PRHDT, CDR2 FYEKMQ (reference sequence). This CDR3 comprises 14 residues. The V end was cut by 4 bases, the J end by 4 bases, with 13 bases between. The CDR3 reads CASSSRRDVTEAFF. The DNA of the CDR3 is TGTGCCAGCAGCTCTCGGAGGGACGTCACTGAAGCTTTCTTT.

This chain links TRBV2 with TRBJ1-2; D possibly corresponds to TRBD1 (6 bases). The CDR3 has 15 amino acids. The germline V gene has CDR1 SNHLY and CDR2 FYNNEI. V lost 8 bases, J lost 8 bases, and 24 bases lay in between. The CDR3 loop reads CASGQTGSRLMGYTF. The CDR3 bases are TGTGCCAGCGGACAGACGGGCTCAAGGCTGATGGGCTACACCTTC.

The chain recombines TRBV9 with TRBJ2-5; TRBD2 aligns across 13 bases. Losses at the gene ends were 2 bases for V and 1 base for J; bases not matched to a gene: 8. Germline V gene sequence: CDR1 SGDLS, CDR2 YYNGEE. This CDR3 contains 18 residues. CDR3 nucleotides: TGTGCCAGCAGCGTGGGACTAGCGGGGCCGAAATCCCAAGAGACCCAGTACTTC. It encodes CASSVGLAGPKSQETQYF.

The genes are TRBV10-3 and TRBJ1-6; 8 bases agree with TRBD1. Unmatched junction bases numbered 6, after V lost 1 base and J lost 7 bases. Germline CDR1 ENHRY, CDR2 SYGVKD. The CDR3 runs 16 residues. The CDR3 here is CAISEFFTGGNSPLHF. CDR3 nucleotide sequence: TGTGCCATCAGTGAGTTCTTCACAGGGGGAAATTCACCCCTCCACTTT.

J is TRBJ1-3 and V is TRBV28; no clear D. Per germline, CDR1 MDHEN and CDR2 SYDVKM. The CDR3 covers 15 residues. V shed 1 base and J shed 0 bases, with 7 bases lying between them. This CDR3 is CASSLLAASGNTIYF. CDR3 nucleotides: TGTGCCAGCAGTTTATTAGCAGCCTCTGGAAACACCATATATTTT.

The rearrangement joins TRBV6-1 to TRBJ1-2, with D possibly matching TRBD1 (5 bases). There are 14 residues in the CDR3. The V gene lost 2 bases and the J gene lost 2 bases, with 9 bases spanning the gap. CDR1 and CDR2 (germline): MNHNS, SASEGT. The DNA for the CDR3 is TGTGCCAGCAGTGAATCTCCAGGGAACTATGGCTACACCTTC. Translating gives CASSESPGNYGYTF.

This chain uses TRBV7-2 with TRBJ1-5; D perhaps matches TRBD1 (5 bases). The CDR3 is made up of 14 amino acids. Germline lookup yields CDR1 SGHTA and CDR2 FQGNSA. V gave up 5 bases and J gave up 5 bases, with 13 bases separating them. The CDR3 sequence: CASSQNGGYQPQHF. CDR3 in DNA: TGTGCCAGCAGCCAAAATGGGGGGTATCAGCCCCAGCATTTT.

The chain recombines TRBV11-3 with TRBJ2-2, with 7 bases aligning to TRBD2. Trimming took 1 base from V and 7 from J; bases not matched to a gene: 6. In germline, CDR1 is SGHNT, CDR2 YENEEA. CDR3 size: 15 residues. Here the CDR3 DNA reads TGTGCCAGCAGCTTAGGGACTAGGACCAACGGGGAGCTGTTTTTT. Translation gives CASSLGTRTNGELFF.

This clone occurred once. The chain joins TRBV28 to TRBJ2-5; 10 bases map to TRBD2. Germline values: CDR1 MDHEN, CDR2 SYDVKM. V shed 5 bases, J shed 1 base, and the junction held 7 bases outside the gene matches. This CDR3 has 16 amino acids. The CDR3 loop is CASSALGLAAQETQYF. The CDR3 nucleotides are TGTGCCAGCAGTGCTCTCGGACTAGCGGCCCAAGAGACCCAGTACTTC.